This T cell receptor (beta chain) is drawn from a study of blood T cells in healthy people across ages. Findings and limits, study-wide: Roughly linearly, TCR beta diversity per million T cells fell as age increased.

Points on this clonotype: Antigen: not known.

This CDR3 contains 16 residues. Germline V gene sequence: CDR1 SGHVS, CDR2 FNYEAQ. The ends lost 1 base at V and 0 bases at J; junction bases unmatched: 4. Per sample, at least 5.5 micrograms of total RNA were extracted. Sample-barcoded 5' priming and a J-beta primer mix drove a second PCR of 7 to 11 cycles. Sequencing of every sample gave 3 million or more CDR3-containing paired-end reads. TCRdb re-called the 5' RACE reads with MiXCR, one entry per CDR3 protein. The sample holds about 1.8 million distinct CDR3 sequences, about 50% seen once. This clonotype originated in a woman in her thirties or forties in good health. Sequencing was carried out using blood. The V call is TRBV7-6, the J call TRBJ2-3; 7 nucleotides align to TRBD1. The CDR3 coding sequence is TGTGCCAGCAGCTTAGAGGGACAGACTAGCACAGATACGCAGTATTTT. The encoded protein is CASSLEGQTSTDTQYF.